Described below is a single TCR beta chain sequence and its context. This sample was taken from a study of CD8+ T cells in alopecia areata. The treatment is: oral pan-JAK inhibitor, 5-10 mg twice daily. Cell sorting on a FACSAria was used to separate CD4+ and CD8+ T cells from the PBMCs. The V gene lost 8 bases and the J gene lost 7 bases, with 17 bases spanning the gap. The CDR3 sequence is 13 residues long. Germline V gene sequence: CDR1 LNHDA, CDR2 SQIVND (reference sequence). RNA was extracted and reverse transcribed into cDNA as the sequencing template. Profiling relied on immunoSEQ multiplex PCR, and the TCRdb table lists in-frame clones only, not all of them. The data show around 140,000 clones, roughly 54% seen once.

V is TRBV19 and J is TRBJ1-2; D gene ambiguous. This receptor was obtained from a human donor with alopecia areata. The input for sequencing was CD8+ T cells sorted from blood, taken at week 4, from a patient treated with tofacitinib. CDR3 sequence reads: CASSQPWEGGYTF. CDR3 DNA sequence: TGTGCCAGTTCACAGCCCTGGGAGGGTGGCTACACCTTC. The variable domain in full, completed from reference TRBV19 and TRBJ1-2, reads DGGITQSPKYLFRKEGQNVTLSCEQNLNHDAMYWYRQDPGQGLRLIYYSQIVNDFQKGDIAEGYSVSREKKESFPLTVTSAQKNPTAFYLCASSQPWEGGYTFGSGTRLTVV.